This TCR beta chain originates from a study of blood T cell repertoires in COVID-19. Turning to the study itself: The United States, Italy and Spain supplied acute and convalescent COVID-19 samples.

Some clones are missing from TCRdb's copy, which holds only in-frame ones; the method was immunoSEQ multiplex PCR. The sample lists around 260,000 clones, 80% to 90% seen once, with roughly 9.4% in the top ten. The ends were cut back, 10 bases at V and 0 bases at J, with 12 bases in the middle. CDR1 LGHNA and CDR2 YNFKEQ come from the germline V gene. The CDR3 covers 14 residues. The chain carries TRBV4-2 and TRBJ1-4; the D is unclear. The sample taken for sequencing was peripheral blood. This TCR was recovered from a woman between 50 and 59 years old who had recovered from COVID-19. The CDR3 DNA reads as TGTGCCACATCCGAACTTTCAACTAATGAAAAACTGTTTTTT. This encodes CATSELSTNEKLFF.